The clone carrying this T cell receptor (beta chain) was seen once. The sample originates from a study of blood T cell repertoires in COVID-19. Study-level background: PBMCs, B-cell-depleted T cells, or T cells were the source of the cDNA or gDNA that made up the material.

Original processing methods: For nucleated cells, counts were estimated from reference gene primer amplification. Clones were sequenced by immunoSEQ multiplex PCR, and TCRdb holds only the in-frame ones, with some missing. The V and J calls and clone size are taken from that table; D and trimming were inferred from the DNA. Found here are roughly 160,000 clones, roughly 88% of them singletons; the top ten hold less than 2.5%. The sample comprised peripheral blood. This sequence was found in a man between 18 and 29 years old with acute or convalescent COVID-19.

The CDR3 bases are TGTGCCAGCAGCCCCGGGACAGAAAAACTGTTTTTT. As protein: CASSPGTEKLFF. This chain uses TRBV9 with TRBJ1-4; possibly TRBD1 for D (6 bases). The germline CDR1 and CDR2 sequences are SGDLS and YYNGEE. This CDR3 spans 12 amino acids. Trimming left V 4 bases short and J 8 bases short, with 9 bases between.